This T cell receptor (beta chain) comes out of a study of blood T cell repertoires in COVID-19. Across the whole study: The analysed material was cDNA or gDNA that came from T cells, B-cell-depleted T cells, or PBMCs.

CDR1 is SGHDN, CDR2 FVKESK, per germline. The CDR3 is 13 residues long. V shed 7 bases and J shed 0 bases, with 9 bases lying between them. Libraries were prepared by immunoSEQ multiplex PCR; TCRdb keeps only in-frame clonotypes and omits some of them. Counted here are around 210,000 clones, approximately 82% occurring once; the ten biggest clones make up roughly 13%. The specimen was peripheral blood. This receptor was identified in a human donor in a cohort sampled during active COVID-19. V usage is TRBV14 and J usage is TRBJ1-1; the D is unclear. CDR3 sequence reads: CASKVYMNTEAFF. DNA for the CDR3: TGTGCCAGCAAAGTATACATGAACACTGAAGCTTTCTTT.